This TCR beta chain was sequenced in a study of blood T cell repertoires in COVID-19. Trimming cost V 7 bases and J 2 bases, with 14 bases left between them. In germline, CDR1 is SQVTM, CDR2 ANQGSEA. This CDR3 is 13 amino acids long. Measured with immunoSEQ multiplex PCR; TCRdb has only the in-frame clones, and not every one. Of fewer than 120,000 clones detected, around 90% appear once; the ten largest clones hold approximately 3.4%. The chain joins TRBV29-1 to TRBJ1-2; no firm D call. The receptor's source is a woman in her forties or fifties with acute or convalescent COVID-19. The specimen was peripheral blood. The CDR3 nucleotides are TGCAGCGCCCCGGGAGGCAGAAACTATGGCTACACCTTC. Translating it yields CSAPGGRNYGYTF.